What follows describes a single T cell receptor (beta chain). Before they entered the study, exposed participants had met a COVID-19 case within 2 weeks. The ends were cut back, 5 bases at V and 8 bases at J, with 13 bases in the middle. Germline assignment: CDR1 SGHTA and CDR2 FQGTGA. The CDR3 is made up of 14 amino acids. The data were obtained in a study of blood T cell repertoires in COVID-19. Study background: Sites across the United States, Italy and Spain contributed samples from acute and convalescent COVID-19.

Profiling relied on immunoSEQ multiplex PCR, and the TCRdb table lists in-frame clones only, not all of them. The data show about 250,000 clones, with about 90% seen just once and about 2.9% held by the top ten. The material sequenced was PBMCs or T cells enriched from blood (not recorded which). The rearrangement joins TRBV7-3 to TRBJ1-6; no clear D. This sequence originates from a woman aged 40 to 50 who had been exposed to COVID-19. CDR3 loop: CASSSDIRDSPLHF. The CDR3 bases are TGTGCCAGCAGCAGTGACATACGAGATTCACCCCTCCACTTT.